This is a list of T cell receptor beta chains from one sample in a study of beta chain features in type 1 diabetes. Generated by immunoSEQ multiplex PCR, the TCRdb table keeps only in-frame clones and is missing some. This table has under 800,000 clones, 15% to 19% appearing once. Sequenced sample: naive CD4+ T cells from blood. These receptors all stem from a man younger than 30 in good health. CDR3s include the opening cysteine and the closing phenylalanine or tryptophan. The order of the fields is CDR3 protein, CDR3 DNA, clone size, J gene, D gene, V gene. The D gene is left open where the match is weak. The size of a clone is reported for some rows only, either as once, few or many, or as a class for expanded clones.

CDR3: CASSLSLAKNIQYF; DNA: TGTGCCAGCAGCTTAAGCCTAGCCAAAAACATTCAGTACTTC; size: .; J: TRBJ2-4; D: .; V: TRBV7-3
CDR3: CASSPARSGQETQYF; DNA: TGTGCCAGCAGCCCCGCTAGGTCTGGCCAAGAGACCCAGTACTTC; size: .; J: TRBJ2-5; D: .; V: TRBV7-3
CDR3: CASSQTGFNSPLHF; DNA: TGTGCCAGCAGTCAGACAGGGTTTAATTCACCCCTCCACTTT; size: .; J: TRBJ1-6; D: TRBD1; V: TRBV2
CDR3: CASSPSYGLGETQYF; DNA: TGTGCCAGCAGCCCCTCGTATGGGTTGGGGGAGACCCAGTACTTC; size: .; J: TRBJ2-5; D: .; V: TRBV28
CDR3: CASSLSGGADYGYTF; DNA: TGTGCCAGCAGCTTGTCTGGGGGCGCCGACTATGGCTACACCTTC; size: few; J: TRBJ1-2; D: .; V: TRBV7-2
CDR3: CASSQTGPYEQYF; DNA: TGTGCCAGCAGCCAGACAGGACCCTACGAGCAGTACTTC; size: .; J: TRBJ2-7; D: .; V: TRBV7-6
CDR3: CASSLGKGQGAVYNEQFF; DNA: TGTGCCAGCAGCTTAGGCAAAGGACAGGGGGCGGTTTACAATGAGCAGTTCTTC; size: few; J: TRBJ2-1; D: TRBD1; V: TRBV11-2
CDR3: CASSLAGLSDTQYF; DNA: TGTGCCAGCAGCTTGGCCGGACTTTCAGATACGCAGTATTTT; size: .; J: TRBJ2-3; D: .; V: TRBV5-4
CDR3: CASSSDRRVDTQYF; DNA: TGTGCCAGCAGTTCGGACAGGAGAGTGGATACGCAGTATTTT; size: .; J: TRBJ2-3; D: TRBD1; V: TRBV7-2
CDR3: CASSLPAGGTDTQYF; DNA: TGTGCCAGCAGTTTACCGGCGGGGGGCACAGATACGCAGTATTTT; size: few; J: TRBJ2-3; D: TRBD2; V: TRBV28
CDR3: CASPNYEQYF; DNA: TGTGCCAGCCCAAATTACGAGCAGTACTTC; size: .; J: TRBJ2-7; D: .; V: TRBV7-9
CDR3: CASSSIPGQGTYEQYF; DNA: TGTGCCAGCAGCTCCATACCGGGACAGGGTACCTACGAGCAGTACTTC; size: .; J: TRBJ2-7; D: TRBD1; V: TRBV5-4
CDR3: CASSLAQNTQYF; DNA: TGTGCCAGCAGTTTGGCTCAGAATACGCAGTATTTT; size: .; J: TRBJ2-3; D: .; V: TRBV28
CDR3: CASSQEGLQSSYEQYF; DNA: TGCGCCAGCAGCCAAGAAGGGCTACAGAGCTCCTACGAGCAGTACTTC; size: .; J: TRBJ2-7; D: .; V: TRBV4-3
CDR3: CSVGVRDWYQETQYF; DNA: TGCAGCGTCGGGGTCAGGGATTGGTACCAAGAGACCCAGTACTTC; size: few; J: TRBJ2-5; D: .; V: TRBV29-1
CDR3: CASSQEGAGSSYNEQFF; DNA: TGCGCCAGCAGCCAAGAAGGGGCAGGGAGCTCCTACAATGAGCAGTTCTTC; size: .; J: TRBJ2-1; D: .; V: TRBV4-1
CDR3: CASSFPGQGNFKGTDTQYF; DNA: TGTGCCAGCAGCTTCCCGGGACAGGGAAATTTTAAAGGCACAGATACGCAGTATTTT; size: .; J: TRBJ2-3; D: TRBD1; V: TRBV5-4
CDR3: CASSRDNTNTGELFF; DNA: TGTGCCAGCAGCCGGGACAATACGAACACCGGGGAGCTGTTTTTT; size: few; J: TRBJ2-2; D: .; V: TRBV7-9
CDR3: CASSVATGQGALAETQYF; DNA: TGTGCCAGCAGCGTAGCTACTGGACAGGGGGCATTAGCTGAGACCCAGTACTTC; size: few; J: TRBJ2-5; D: TRBD1; V: TRBV9
CDR3: CAISDNQRYGQYF; DNA: TGTGCCATCAGTGACAACCAAAGATACGGGCAGTATTTT; size: .; J: TRBJ2-3; D: .; V: TRBV10-3
CDR3: CAIAPGPMNTEAFF; DNA: TGTGCCATCGCGCCGGGGCCCATGAACACTGAAGCTTTCTTT; size: few; J: TRBJ1-1; D: .; V: TRBV7-9
CDR3: CASSALVQGLSDEQYF; DNA: TGTGCCAGCAGTGCCTTAGTTCAGGGGCTTAGCGACGAGCAGTACTTC; size: few; J: TRBJ2-7; D: .; V: TRBV27
CDR3: CASSLEGTYEQYF; DNA: TGCGCCAGCAGCCTCGAGGGGACCTACGAGCAGTACTTC; size: few; J: TRBJ2-7; D: .; V: TRBV4-3
CDR3: CASSVRDTPSDGYTF; DNA: TGTGCCAGCAGCGTCCGGGACACTCCTTCGGATGGCTACACCTTC; size: .; J: TRBJ1-2; D: .; V: TRBV9
CDR3: CASSLLTGDGYTF; DNA: TGTGCCAGCAGTTTGCTGACAGGGGATGGCTACACCTTC; size: .; J: TRBJ1-2; D: TRBD1; V: TRBV28
CDR3: CSARREETQYF; DNA: TGCAGTGCTAGGCGGGAAGAGACCCAGTACTTC; size: .; J: TRBJ2-5; D: .; V: TRBV20-1
CDR3: CASSVEVTGPYEQYF; DNA: TGTGCCAGCAGCGTAGAGGTGACAGGGCCCTACGAGCAGTACTTC; size: .; J: TRBJ2-7; D: TRBD1; V: TRBV9
CDR3: CSVDRGNTEAFF; DNA: TGCAGCGTGGACAGGGGGAACACTGAAGCTTTCTTT; size: few; J: TRBJ1-1; D: TRBD1; V: TRBV29-1
CDR3: CAWVQGNYGYTF; DNA: TGTGCCTGGGTACAGGGGAACTATGGCTACACCTTC; size: .; J: TRBJ1-2; D: TRBD1; V: TRBV30
CDR3: CASSQDPSTPGELFF; DNA: TGCGCCAGCAGCCAAGATCCCAGTACACCCGGGGAGCTGTTTTTT; size: .; J: TRBJ2-2; D: .; V: TRBV4-3
CDR3: CAISGRQGNNEQFF; DNA: TGTGCCATCAGTGGGAGACAGGGTAACAATGAGCAGTTCTTC; size: many; J: TRBJ2-1; D: TRBD1; V: TRBV10-3
CDR3: CSAASAGADTQYF; DNA: TGCAGCGCCGCTAGCGCGGGGGCAGATACGCAGTATTTT; size: .; J: TRBJ2-3; D: TRBD2; V: TRBV29-1
CDR3: CASSVVAGGAYEQYF; DNA: TGTGCCAGCAGCGTAGTGGCGGGAGGGGCCTACGAGCAGTACTTC; size: .; J: TRBJ2-7; D: TRBD2; V: TRBV9